This T cell receptor (beta chain) was retrieved from a study of blood T cell repertoires in COVID-19. At the level of the study: COVID-19 samples, acute and convalescent, were from the United States, Italy and Spain. The cDNA or gDNA used as material had been derived from T cells, B-cell-depleted T cells, or PBMCs.

Trimming removed 3 bases from V and 6 bases from J, with 15 bases in between. Germline V CDR1 and CDR2: LGHNT, FRNRAP. This CDR3 has 16 residues. Authors' data handling: The assay estimated nucleated cells by amplifying reference gene primers. The table came from immunoSEQ multiplex PCR; TCRdb's copy has only in-frame clones and leaves some out. V and J calls and clone size are copied from that table; D and trimming were computed from the DNA. The profile shows a few hundred thousand clones, around 89% of them singletons. Followed longitudinally, the Seattle patients had been enrolled during active infection. This clone came up a few times.

V and J are TRBV12-5 and TRBJ1-6; weak D call: TRBD1 (5 bases). The sequence was collected from a woman in her fifties or sixties with COVID-19, enrolled during active disease. The source material was peripheral blood. The CDR3 DNA is TGTGCTAGTGGTTTCCTGACAGACCTAACTAATTCACCCCTCCACTTT. It specifies CASGFLTDLTNSPLHF.